The clone carrying this T cell receptor (beta chain) was picked up a small number of times. Its target is not known. Constant-region reverse primers amplified full-length variable regions, followed by semi-nested Nested Universal Primer A PCR. One entry per CDR3 protein results from TCRdb running MiXCR on the 5' RACE reads. The data show around 30,000 distinct CDR3 sequences, around 24% seen once. The CDR3 length is 15 residues. Germline assignment: CDR1 MDHEN and CDR2 SYDVKM. With V trimmed by 4 bases and J by 6 bases, 6 bases remained unmatched. Study outcomes and limitations: Tumor memory CD4+ T cell TCR gene usage clustered with blood and lymph node memory CD4+ cells and lymph node naive CD4+ cells. Tumor Treg TCRs overlapped most with tumor naive CD4+ cells. The larger-cohort validation was restricted to a single TCR beta V-J rearrangement rather than whole repertoires.

The sequence was collected from a female donor with breast cancer. The V gene is TRBV28, the J gene TRBJ1-5; TRBD1 aligns across 10 bases. Source material: memory CD4+ T cells sorted from blood. This sample's subset: memory CD4+ T cells, CD4+CD45RO+CD25-. The CDR3 reads CASSSGTGVSQPQHF. The CDR3 coding sequence is TGTGCCAGCAGTTCCGGGACAGGGGTTAGTCAGCCCCAGCATTTT.